This T cell receptor (beta chain) originates from a study of blood T cell repertoires in COVID-19 (dated by TCRdb to about 2020). Looking at the study overall: Collaborator samples came from the United States, Italy and Spain and covered acute and convalescent phases of COVID-19. The prospective study material was composed of cDNA or gDNA derived from T cells, B-cell-depleted T cells, or PBMCs. The dataset comprised deeply sampled blood TCRbeta repertoires from subjects exposed to, actively infected with, or recovered from COVID-19. The repertoires were released in a freely available public database meant as a resource for research on the immune response to SARS-CoV-2. Samples came from the ongoing ImmuneRACE study (first 160 participants) plus 1,254 subjects from 6 global collaborators. The sample metadata nearly always contained a de-identified subject ID, COVID-19 status, age in years and sex. Where available, HLA class I and class II types were obtained from metadata supplied by the sample provider rather than from assay-based typing. The study at large found these results: Clinical and demographic metadata were provided uncurated, with the amount varying by source and participant.

Participants in the prospective study were aged roughly 18 to 100 years, lived in about two dozen United States geographic areas, and enrolled through a virtual design. In the prospective study, cohorts were assigned on the basis of participant-reported clinical history obtained from a screening survey and a study questionnaire. In the prospective study, whole blood, serum and a nasopharyngeal or oropharyngeal swab were collected from each participant by mobile phlebotomists. Participants in the prospective study had the option to provide additional blood draws and questionnaires over a roughly 2-month period. Before DNA extraction, prospective study blood samples were shipped either frozen or at room temperature. Notes on this clone: Its antigen target is currently unknown. Qualities for individual bases were not recorded, and no much larger clone is one base off.

TCRbeta CDR3 regions were amplified from genomic DNA using the immunoSEQ Assay, a bias-controlled multiplex PCR. The source study handled its data this way. The number of nucleated cells in each sample was estimated from the amplification of reference gene primers within the assay. Sequence reads were collapsed and filtered to measure the absolute abundance of every unique TCRbeta CDR3 rearrangement. For each sample, productive Simpson clonality was calculated by taking the square root of Simpson's diversity index across productive rearrangements. TCRdb's version of the immuneACCESS table is confined to in-frame rearrangements and falls short of the full clone set. An unresolved V gene accounts for under half of the shortfall where checked; the remainder is of unknown origin. V and J calls and clone size follow that table, whereas D and trimming were derived from the DNA. This sample is represented by about 200,000 clones; 81% of them were singletons. In total, the top ten clones hold around 9.3% of the sample.

CDR1 and CDR2 were assigned from the germline V gene as MDHEN and SYDVKM. Clipping removes 7 bases from V and 3 bases from J, with 8 as the unmatched junction base count. The CDR3 spans 14 residues, from the cysteine through the phenylalanine. Only the CDR3 part of the read is kept: 42 bases, read in frame from the first base. Material for sequencing was PBMCs or T cells enriched from blood (not recorded which). The receptor chain draws on TRBV28 and TRBJ2-7, with 8 central nucleotides matching TRBD1. This receptor was identified in a woman aged 45-60 years with acute COVID-19. The DNA sequence is as follows: TGTGCCAGCATTAACCAGGGGGCCGGCTACGAGCAGTACTTC. Translated, this is CASINQGAGYEQYF.